The sequence of this T cell receptor beta chain was determined in a study of control samples from healthy donors and cancer patients. The V end was cut by 0 bases, the J end by 1 base, with 19 bases between. This CDR3 contains 18 residues. In germline, CDR1 is MGHRA, CDR2 YSYEKL. Assay used: immunoSEQ multiplex PCR; TCRdb lists only in-frame clones, some missing. This sample carries tens of thousands of clones, around 85% of them seen once, and the ten largest clones take roughly 40%. The clonotype comes from a man in his sixties or seventies with lung cancer. Sequenced material: PBMCs. The rearrangement links TRBV4-1 to TRBJ2-7, with D possibly called TRBD1 or TRBD2 (5 bases each). The CDR3 sequence: CASSQETGASARSYEQYF. CDR3 DNA sequence: TGCGCCAGCAGCCAAGAGACCGGGGCGAGCGCCCGATCCTACGAGCAGTACTTC.